The present T cell receptor beta chain was sequenced within a study of monozygotic twins with inflammatory bowel disease. Study results and caveats: No discrimination was achieved between different T cell subtypes.

As regards this clonotype: Its antigen is currently unknown.

The CDR3 length is 15 residues. The germline CDR1 and CDR2 sequences are DFQATT and SNEGSKA (reference sequence). Input per TCR library consisted of roughly 4,000 ng of total RNA. Via template switching, UMIs carrying a 6-nucleotide sample barcode were introduced. One entry per CDR3 protein, without DNA, is what TCRdb gives after re-calling the 5' RACE reads. The repertoire table contains approximately 200,000 distinct CDR3 sequences. This TCR was recovered from a human donor with ulcerative colitis or Crohn's disease, or a healthy co-twin of an affected twin (not recorded which). The sequenced material came from blood. V and J are TRBV20-1 and TRBJ2-1. CDR3 in amino acids: CSASILTGGHNEQFF.